Shown below are 15 T cell receptor beta chains from a single sample sequenced in a study of shared clonotypes between healthy human individuals. The assay was immunoSEQ multiplex PCR, and TCRdb's table has in-frame clones only and misses some. The sample contains a few million clones, roughly 92% of which appear only once. The specimen was naive CD4+ T cells sorted from blood. Noted subset: CD45RA+ positively selected. The receptors come from a man aged 18 to 35 in good health.

As for this clone: Other DNA variants within this sample encode the same CDR3. The genes are TRBV5-1 and TRBJ2-5; 9 bases are shared with TRBD1. Germline V lookup: CDR1 SGHRS, CDR2 YFSETQ. CDR3 length: 14 residues. The V segment lost 3 bases and the J segment 5 bases; nucleotides outside the gene matches: 5. The CDR3 sequence: CASSSGQGLETQYF. The CDR3 DNA reads as TGCGCCAGCAGCTCGGGACAGGGTCTGGAGACCCAGTACTTC.

The chain recombines TRBV14 with TRBJ2-7; a weak D match, TRBD1 (6 bases). Germline-derived CDR1 and CDR2 are SGHDN and FVKESK. V lost 1 base and J lost 2, with 15 bases in between. The CDR3 is 16 residues long. As DNA, the CDR3 is TGTGCCAGCAGCCAAGTTATAGGGACACCTGCCTACGAGCAGTACTTC. Amino acids: CASSQVIGTPAYEQYF.

The chain uses TRBV5-1 and TRBJ2-5; no reliable D call. CDR3 length: 15 residues. V lost 1 base, J lost 1 base, and 11 bases lay in between. Germline V CDR1 and CDR2: SGHRS, YFSETQ. DNA of the CDR3: TGCGCCAGCAGCTTGTTGCCAGGTCCCCAAGAGACCCAGTACTTC. Amino acids: CASSLLPGPQETQYF.

Points on this clone: Other DNA sequences in this sample translate to the same CDR3. The chain carries TRBV10-2 and TRBJ2-3, with D possibly matching TRBD1 (5 bases). The CDR3 totals 14 residues. Between the trimmed V and J ends, which lost 3 bases and 1 base, there was a span of 8 bases. Germline CDR1 and CDR2: WSHSY and SAAADI. The CDR3, as DNA: TGCGCCAGCAGTGAAAGGGGTGGCACAGATACGCAGTATTTT. Translating it yields CASSERGGTDTQYF.

The J gene is TRBJ2-5, the V gene TRBV28, with D possibly being TRBD1 (6 bases). The last part of the DNA fits TRBJ2-7 better; the J call may be wrong. This CDR3 is 15 amino acids long. Germline CDR1 is MDHEN and CDR2 is SYDVKM. CDR3 nucleotide sequence: TGTGCCGGGAGTTCCACAGGGCTGCAGGATAACGAGCAGTACTTC. Translation: CAGSSTGLQDNEQYF.

This rearrangement joins TRBV7-2 to TRBJ1-3; tentatively, D is TRBD1 (6 bases). V dropped 2 bases and J dropped 4 bases, with 15 bases sitting between them. CDR1 SGHTA and CDR2 FQGNSA come from the germline V gene. The CDR3 is made up of 16 amino acids. The CDR3 reads CASSLRGGSGGNTIYF. DNA of the CDR3: TGTGCCAGCAGCTTAAGGGGGGGGTCGGGAGGAAACACCATATATTTT.

The J gene is TRBJ2-3, the V gene TRBV10-3; 12 bases agree with TRBD2. Germline values: CDR1 ENHRY, CDR2 SYGVKD. The CDR3 length is 15 residues. V lost 10 bases to trimming and J lost 3 bases; unmatched junction nucleotides: 8. The chain's CDR3 is CATNVGLAGTDTQYF. CDR3 DNA sequence: TGTGCCACGAACGTAGGACTAGCGGGAACAGATACGCAGTATTTT.

Concerning this clone itself: This sample includes further DNA sequences coding for the same CDR3. The genes are TRBV27 and TRBJ1-2; 7 nucleotides line up with TRBD1. J was trimmed by 1 base and V by 6 bases; bases with no gene match: 2. The CDR3 runs to 13 residues. CDR1 and CDR2 (germline): MNHEY, SMNVEV (reference sequence). CDR3 in DNA: TGTGCCAGCAGCCGACAGGGTAACTATGGCTACACCTTC. Residues: CASSRQGNYGYTF.

J is TRBJ1-2 and V is TRBV7-2; D is ambiguous. The CDR3 contains 15 residues. The germline gives CDR1 SGHTA, CDR2 FQGNSA. Deletions cut 2 bases from V and 4 bases from J, with 14 bases between. As DNA, the CDR3 is TGTGCCAGCAGCTTAACCCCGGGTACCTCCTATGGCTACACCTTC. This encodes CASSLTPGTSYGYTF.

The V and J genes are TRBV29-1 and TRBJ2-2; perhaps TRBD2 as D (5 bases). Deletions cut 6 bases from V and 0 bases from J, with 11 bases between. The CDR3 consists of 14 residues. Germline CDR1 SQVTM, CDR2 ANQGSEA. The CDR3, as DNA: TGCAGCGTCCGGGAACAAACGAACACCGGGGAGCTGTTTTTT. Protein sequence: CSVREQTNTGELFF.

This rearrangement joins TRBV20-1 to TRBJ2-1, with D unclear. V lost 2 bases, J lost 9 bases, and 8 bases lay in between. This CDR3 has 11 residues. CDR1 is DFQATT, CDR2 SNEGSKA, per germline (reference sequence). The CDR3 reads CSARFRLEQFF. The CDR3 DNA is TGCAGTGCTAGATTCCGACTTGAGCAGTTCTTC.

This chain uses TRBV11-3 with TRBJ2-1; 8 bases agree with TRBD2. V was pared by 5 bases and J by 9 bases, with 6 bases of the junction left unmatched. Germline assignment: CDR1 SGHNT and CDR2 YENEEA. The CDR3 runs to 13 residues. The CDR3 loop reads CASSPPGGSEQFF. DNA of the CDR3: TGTGCCAGCAGCCCCCCGGGAGGGTCTGAGCAGTTCTTC.

V is TRBV5-4 and J is TRBJ2-7; 8 nucleotides match TRBD2. The CDR3 is made up of 15 amino acids. J gave up 4 bases and V 3 bases, and 9 bases lay outside the gene matches. Per the germline V gene, CDR1 is SGHNT and CDR2 is YYREEE (reference sequence). CDR3 residues: CASSWGSGAGYEQYF. The CDR3 coding sequence is TGTGCCAGCAGCTGGGGTAGCGGGGCTGGGTACGAGCAGTACTTC.

The J gene is TRBJ2-1, the V gene TRBV5-1; TRBD2 agrees at 11 bases. The V gene's germline CDR1 is SGHRS and CDR2 YFSETQ. This CDR3 comprises 14 residues. Trimming removed 3 bases from V and 12 bases from J; junction bases left unmatched: 8. The DNA of the CDR3 is TGCGCCAGCAGCTCATCCCGACTAGCGGGAACGCAGTTCTTC. Translating it yields CASSSSRLAGTQFF. Variable domain in full (rest from reference TRBV5-1 and TRBJ2-1): KAGVTQTPRYLIKTRGQQVTLSCSPISGHRSVSWYQQTPGQGLQFLFEYFSETQRNKGNFPGRFSGRQFSNSRSEMNVSTLELGDSALYLCASSSSRLAGTQFFGPGTRLTVL.

The V gene is TRBV5-1, the J gene TRBJ2-5; 13 bases agree with TRBD2. Germline V lookup: CDR1 SGHRS, CDR2 YFSETQ. Losses at the gene ends were 0 bases for V and 5 bases for J; bases not matched to a gene: 4. This CDR3 spans 16 amino acids. The CDR3 coding sequence is TGCGCCAGCAGCTTGGGACTAGCGGGGGGCGGGGAGACCCAGTACTTC. This encodes CASSLGLAGGGETQYF.